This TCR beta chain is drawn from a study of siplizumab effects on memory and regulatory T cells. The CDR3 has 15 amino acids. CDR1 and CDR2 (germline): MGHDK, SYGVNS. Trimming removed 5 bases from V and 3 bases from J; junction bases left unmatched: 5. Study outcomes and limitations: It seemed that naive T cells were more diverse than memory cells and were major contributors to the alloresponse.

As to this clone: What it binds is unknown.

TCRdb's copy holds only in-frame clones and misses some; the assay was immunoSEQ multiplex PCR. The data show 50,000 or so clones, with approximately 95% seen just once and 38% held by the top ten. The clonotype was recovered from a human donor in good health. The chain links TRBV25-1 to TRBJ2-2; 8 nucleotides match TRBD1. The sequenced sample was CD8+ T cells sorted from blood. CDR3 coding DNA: TGTGCCAGCAGTAGGACAGGGCTCGACACCGGGGAGCTGTTTTTT. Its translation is CASSRTGLDTGELFF.